The present T cell receptor beta chain was sequenced within a study of blood T cell repertoires in COVID-19. Overall study context: The cDNA or gDNA used as material had been derived from T cells, B-cell-depleted T cells, or PBMCs.

The method was immunoSEQ multiplex PCR; TCRdb's version includes in-frame clones alone and lacks a portion of them. This sample has more than 200,000 clones, with about 90% found just once. Ages ranged from about 18 to 89 years, with residence in 20 to 30 US areas. Clinical histories supplied by participants themselves formed the basis of cohort assignment. V was pared by 6 bases and J by 9 bases, with 12 bases between. This CDR3 has 12 amino acids. Germline V gene data show CDR1 as SNHLY and CDR2 as FYNNEI. Sequencing used PBMCs or T cells enriched from blood (not recorded which). The TCR originated in a woman in her twenties or thirties with acute COVID-19. V usage is TRBV2 and J usage is TRBJ1-5; a weak D match, TRBD1 (5 bases). The CDR3 DNA reads as TGTGCCAGCAGCGGGGGTGGGGGGCCCCAGCATTTT. This translates into CASSGGGGPQHF. Based on the CDR3 plus reference TRBV2 and TRBJ1-5, the full variable domain is EPEVTQTPSHQVTQMGQEVILRCVPISNHLYFYWYRQILGQKVEFLVSFYNNEISEKSEIFDDQFSVERPDGSNFTLKIRSTKLEDSAMYFCASSGGGGPQHFGDGTRLSIL.